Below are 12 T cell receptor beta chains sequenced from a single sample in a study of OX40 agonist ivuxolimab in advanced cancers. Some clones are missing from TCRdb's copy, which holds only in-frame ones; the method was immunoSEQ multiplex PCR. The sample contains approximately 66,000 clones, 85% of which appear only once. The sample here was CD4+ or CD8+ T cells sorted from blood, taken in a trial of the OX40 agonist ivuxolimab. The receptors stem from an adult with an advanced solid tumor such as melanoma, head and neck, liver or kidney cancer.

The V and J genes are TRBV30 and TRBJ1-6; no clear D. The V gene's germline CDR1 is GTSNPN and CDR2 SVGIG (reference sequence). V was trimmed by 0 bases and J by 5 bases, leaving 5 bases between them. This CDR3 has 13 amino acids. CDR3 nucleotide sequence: TGTGCCTGGAGTGTACTTGATAATTCACCCCTCCACTTT. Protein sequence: CAWSVLDNSPLHF.

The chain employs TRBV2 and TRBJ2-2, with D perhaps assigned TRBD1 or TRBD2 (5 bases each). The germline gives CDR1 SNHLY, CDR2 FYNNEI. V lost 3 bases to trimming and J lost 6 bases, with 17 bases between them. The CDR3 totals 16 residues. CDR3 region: CASSDRDPRDSGELFF. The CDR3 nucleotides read TGTGCCAGCAGTGATCGGGACCCCAGGGATTCCGGGGAGCTGTTTTTT.

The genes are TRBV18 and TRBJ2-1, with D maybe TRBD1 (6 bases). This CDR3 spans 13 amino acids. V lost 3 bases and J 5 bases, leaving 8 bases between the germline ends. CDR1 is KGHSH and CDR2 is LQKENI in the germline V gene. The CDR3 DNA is TGTGCCAGCTCACCCCCAGGGGACAATGAGCAGTTCTTC. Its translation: CASSPPGDNEQFF.

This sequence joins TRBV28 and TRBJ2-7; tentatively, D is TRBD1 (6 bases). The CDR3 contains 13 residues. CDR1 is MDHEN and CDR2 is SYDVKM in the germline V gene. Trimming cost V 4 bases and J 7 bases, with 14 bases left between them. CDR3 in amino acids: CASSSQGPREQYF. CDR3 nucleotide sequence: TGTGCCAGCAGTTCCCAGGGGCCTCGTGAGCAGTACTTC.

CDR3 coding DNA: TGTGCCAGCAGCTTACACCGAAGCTCCTACAATGAGCAGTTCTTC. Amino acid sequence: CASSLHRSSYNEQFF. The chain joins TRBV7-2 to TRBJ2-1; D is unclear. This CDR3 is built from 15 residues. The germline CDR1 and CDR2 sequences are SGHTA and FQGNSA. V lost 2 bases and J 0 bases, leaving 8 bases between the germline ends.

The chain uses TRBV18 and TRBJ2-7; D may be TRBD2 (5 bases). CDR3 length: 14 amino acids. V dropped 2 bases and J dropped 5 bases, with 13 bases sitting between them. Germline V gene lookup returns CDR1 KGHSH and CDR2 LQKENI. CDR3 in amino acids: CASSPTAGSHEQYF. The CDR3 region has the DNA TGTGCCAGCTCACCAACCGCGGGTTCCCACGAGCAGTACTTC.

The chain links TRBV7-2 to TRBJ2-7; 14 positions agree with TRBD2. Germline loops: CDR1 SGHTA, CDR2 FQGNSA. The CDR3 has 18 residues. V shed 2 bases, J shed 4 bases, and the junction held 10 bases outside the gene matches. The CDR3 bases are TGTGCCAGCAGCTTAAAAGCCCCAGGGACTAGCGGGAGTTACGAGCAGTACTTC. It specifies CASSLKAPGTSGSYEQYF.

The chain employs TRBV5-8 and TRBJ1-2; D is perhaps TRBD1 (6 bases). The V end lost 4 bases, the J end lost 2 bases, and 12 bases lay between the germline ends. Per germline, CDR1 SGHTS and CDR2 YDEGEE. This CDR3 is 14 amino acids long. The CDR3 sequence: CASSLGGQNYGYTF. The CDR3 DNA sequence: TGTGCCAGCAGCCTCGGTGGACAGAACTATGGCTACACCTTC.

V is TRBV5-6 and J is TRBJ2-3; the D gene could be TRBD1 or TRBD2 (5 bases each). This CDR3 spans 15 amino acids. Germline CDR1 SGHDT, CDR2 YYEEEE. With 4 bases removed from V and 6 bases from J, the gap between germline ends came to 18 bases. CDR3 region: CASSPRDLIWDTQYF. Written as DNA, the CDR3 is TGTGCCAGCAGCCCCCGGGACCTCATATGGGATACGCAGTATTTT.

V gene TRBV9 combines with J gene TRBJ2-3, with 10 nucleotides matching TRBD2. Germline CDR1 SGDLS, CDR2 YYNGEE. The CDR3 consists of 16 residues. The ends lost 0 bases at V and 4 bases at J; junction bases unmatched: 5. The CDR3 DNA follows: TGTGCCAGCAGCGTAGTTCCAGCGGGAGGGCCAGATACGCAGTATTTT. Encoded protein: CASSVVPAGGPDTQYF.

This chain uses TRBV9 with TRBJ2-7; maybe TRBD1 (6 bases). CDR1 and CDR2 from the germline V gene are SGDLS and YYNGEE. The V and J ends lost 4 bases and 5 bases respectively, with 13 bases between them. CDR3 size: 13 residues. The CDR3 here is CASSLMGANEQYF. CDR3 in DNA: TGTGCCAGCAGCCTTATGGGGGCGAACGAGCAGTACTTC.

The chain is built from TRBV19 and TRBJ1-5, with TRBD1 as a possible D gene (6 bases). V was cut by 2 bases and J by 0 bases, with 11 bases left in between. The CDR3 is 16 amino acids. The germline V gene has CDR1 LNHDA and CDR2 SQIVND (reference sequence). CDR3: CASSIQGINSNQPQHF. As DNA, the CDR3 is TGTGCCAGTAGTATACAGGGGATCAATAGCAATCAGCCCCAGCATTTT.